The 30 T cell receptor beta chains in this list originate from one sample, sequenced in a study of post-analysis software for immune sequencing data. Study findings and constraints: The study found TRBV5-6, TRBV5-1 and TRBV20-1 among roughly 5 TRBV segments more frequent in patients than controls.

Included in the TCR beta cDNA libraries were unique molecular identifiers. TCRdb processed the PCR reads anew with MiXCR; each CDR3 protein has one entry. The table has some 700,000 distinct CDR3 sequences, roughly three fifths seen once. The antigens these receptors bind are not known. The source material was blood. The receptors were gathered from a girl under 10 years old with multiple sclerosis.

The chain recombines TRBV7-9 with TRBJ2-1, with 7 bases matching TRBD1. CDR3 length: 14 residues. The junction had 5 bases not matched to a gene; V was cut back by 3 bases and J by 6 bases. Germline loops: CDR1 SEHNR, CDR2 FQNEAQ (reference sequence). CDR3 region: CASSFKGGRNEQFF. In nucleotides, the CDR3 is TGTGCCAGCAGCTTTAAAGGGGGCCGCAATGAGCAGTTCTTC.

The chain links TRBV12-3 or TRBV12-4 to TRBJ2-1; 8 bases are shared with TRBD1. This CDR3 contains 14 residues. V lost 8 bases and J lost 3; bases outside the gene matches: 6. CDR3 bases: TGTGCCAGCTCTGGCAGGGGGCTCTACAATGAGCAGTTCTTC. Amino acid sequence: CASSGRGLYNEQFF.

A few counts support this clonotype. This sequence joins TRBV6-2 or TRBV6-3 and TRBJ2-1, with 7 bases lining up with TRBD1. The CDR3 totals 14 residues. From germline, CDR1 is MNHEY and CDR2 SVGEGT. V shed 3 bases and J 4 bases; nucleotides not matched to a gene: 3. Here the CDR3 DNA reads TGTGCCAGCAGTTATGGGACAGCTTACAATGAGCAGTTCTTC. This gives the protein CASSYGTAYNEQFF.

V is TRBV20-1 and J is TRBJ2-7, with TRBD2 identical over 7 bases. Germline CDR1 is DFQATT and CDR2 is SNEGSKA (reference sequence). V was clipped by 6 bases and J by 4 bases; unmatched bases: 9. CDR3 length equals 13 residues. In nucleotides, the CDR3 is TGCAGTGCCCAGCTATGGGGGGGGTACGAGCAGTACTTC. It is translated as CSAQLWGGYEQYF.

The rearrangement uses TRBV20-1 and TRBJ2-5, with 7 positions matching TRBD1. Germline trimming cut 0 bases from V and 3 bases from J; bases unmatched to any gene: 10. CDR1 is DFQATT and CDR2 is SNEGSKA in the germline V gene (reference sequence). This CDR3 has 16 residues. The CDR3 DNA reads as TGCAGTGCTAGAGATCTAACAGGGGATAAGAAAGAGACCCAGTACTTC. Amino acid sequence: CSARDLTGDKKETQYF.

CDR3 residues: CASSPPGLAGVGYNEQFF. In DNA, the CDR3 is TGCGCCAGCAGCCCCCCGGGACTAGCGGGAGTGGGATACAATGAGCAGTTCTTC. This chain joins TRBV5-1 and TRBJ2-1, with 14 bases fitting TRBD2. Germline V gene lookup returns CDR1 SGHRS and CDR2 YFSETQ. The length of the CDR3 is 18 residues. Trimming removed 4 bases from V and 4 bases from J; junction bases left unmatched: 10. The variable domain in full, completed from reference TRBV5-1 and TRBJ2-1, reads KAGVTQTPRYLIKTRGQQVTLSCSPISGHRSVSWYQQTPGQGLQFLFEYFSETQRNKGNFPGRFSGRQFSNSRSEMNVSTLELGDSALYLCASSPPGLAGVGYNEQFFGPGTRLTVL.

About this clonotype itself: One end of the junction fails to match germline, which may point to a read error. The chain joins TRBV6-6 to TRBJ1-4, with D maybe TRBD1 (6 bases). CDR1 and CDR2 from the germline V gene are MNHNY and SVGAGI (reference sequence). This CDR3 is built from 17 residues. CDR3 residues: CASSSLTGISTNEKRFF. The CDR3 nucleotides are TGTGCCAGCAGCTCATTAACAGGGATTTCAACTAATGAAAAACGGTTTTTT.

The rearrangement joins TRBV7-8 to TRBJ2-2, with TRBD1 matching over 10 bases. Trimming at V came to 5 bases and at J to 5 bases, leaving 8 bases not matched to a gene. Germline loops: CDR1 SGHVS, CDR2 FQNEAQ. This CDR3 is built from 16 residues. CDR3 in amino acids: CASSPMLDRGTGELFF. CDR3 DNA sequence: TGTGCCAGCAGCCCAATGCTGGACAGGGGGACCGGGGAGCTGTTTTTT.

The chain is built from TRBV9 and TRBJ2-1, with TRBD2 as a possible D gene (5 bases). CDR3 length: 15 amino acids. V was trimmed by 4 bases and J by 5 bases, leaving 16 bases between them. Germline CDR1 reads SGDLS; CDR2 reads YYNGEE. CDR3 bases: TGTGCCAGCAGCCCTACTAGTGGGCTCAACAATGAGCAGTTCTTC. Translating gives CASSPTSGLNNEQFF.

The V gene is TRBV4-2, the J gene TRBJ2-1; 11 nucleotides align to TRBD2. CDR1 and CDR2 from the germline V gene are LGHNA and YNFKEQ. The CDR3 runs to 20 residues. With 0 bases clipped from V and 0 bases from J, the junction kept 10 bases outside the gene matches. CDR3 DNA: TGTGCCAGCAGCCAAGAATTTTCTAGCGGGGGGAGGAGCTCCTACAATGAGCAGTTCTTC. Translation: CASSQEFSSGGRSSYNEQFF.

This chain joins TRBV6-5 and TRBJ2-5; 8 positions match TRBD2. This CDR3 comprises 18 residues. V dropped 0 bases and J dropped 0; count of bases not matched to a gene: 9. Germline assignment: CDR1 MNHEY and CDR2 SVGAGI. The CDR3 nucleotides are TGTGCCAGCAGTTACTCGGAAATCTCTAGCGGGTACCAAGAGACCCAGTACTTC. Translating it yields CASSYSEISSGYQETQYF.

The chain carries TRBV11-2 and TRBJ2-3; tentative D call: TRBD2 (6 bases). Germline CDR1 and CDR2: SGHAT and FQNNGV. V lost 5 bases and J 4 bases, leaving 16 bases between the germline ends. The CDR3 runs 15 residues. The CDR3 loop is CASSAYFREADTQYF. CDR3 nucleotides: TGTGCCAGCAGCGCTTACTTCAGGGAGGCAGATACGCAGTATTTT.

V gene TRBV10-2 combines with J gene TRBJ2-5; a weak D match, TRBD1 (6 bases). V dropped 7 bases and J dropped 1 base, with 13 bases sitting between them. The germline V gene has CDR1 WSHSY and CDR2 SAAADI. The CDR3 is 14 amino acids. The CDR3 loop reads CASNLQGFQETQYF. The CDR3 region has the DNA TGCGCCAGCAACCTTCAGGGGTTCCAAGAGACCCAGTACTTC.

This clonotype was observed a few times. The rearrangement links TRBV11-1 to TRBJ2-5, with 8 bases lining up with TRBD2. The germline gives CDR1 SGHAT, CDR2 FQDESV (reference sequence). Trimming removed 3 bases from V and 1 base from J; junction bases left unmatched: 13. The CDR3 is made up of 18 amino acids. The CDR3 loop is CASSFPRQSGSGQETQYF. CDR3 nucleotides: TGTGCCAGCAGCTTCCCGCGGCAGAGCGGGAGTGGCCAAGAGACCCAGTACTTC.

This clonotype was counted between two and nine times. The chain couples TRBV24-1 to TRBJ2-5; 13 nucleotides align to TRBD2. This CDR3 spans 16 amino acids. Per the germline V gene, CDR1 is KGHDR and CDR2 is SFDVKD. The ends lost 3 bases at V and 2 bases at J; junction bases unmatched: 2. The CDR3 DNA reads TGTGCCACCAGTGATATGGGACTAGCGGGGCAAGAGACCCAGTACTTC. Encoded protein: CATSDMGLAGQETQYF.

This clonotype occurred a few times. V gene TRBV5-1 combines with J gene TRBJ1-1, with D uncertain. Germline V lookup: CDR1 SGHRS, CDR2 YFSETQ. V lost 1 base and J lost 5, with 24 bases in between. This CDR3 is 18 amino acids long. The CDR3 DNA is TGCGCCAGCAGCTTGTATGGCCCCACGGTGGGGAGCATGACTGAAGCTTTCTTT. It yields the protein CASSLYGPTVGSMTEAFF. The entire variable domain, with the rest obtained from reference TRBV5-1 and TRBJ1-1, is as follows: KAGVTQTPRYLIKTRGQQVTLSCSPISGHRSVSWYQQTPGQGLQFLFEYFSETQRNKGNFPGRFSGRQFSNSRSEMNVSTLELGDSALYLCASSLYGPTVGSMTEAFFGQGTRLTVV.

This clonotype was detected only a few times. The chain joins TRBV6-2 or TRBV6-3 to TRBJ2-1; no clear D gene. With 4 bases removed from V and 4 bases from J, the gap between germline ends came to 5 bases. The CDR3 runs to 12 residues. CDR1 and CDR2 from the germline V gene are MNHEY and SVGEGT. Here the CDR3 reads CASSFPYNEQFF. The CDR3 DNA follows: TGTGCCAGCAGTTTCCCATACAATGAGCAGTTCTTC.

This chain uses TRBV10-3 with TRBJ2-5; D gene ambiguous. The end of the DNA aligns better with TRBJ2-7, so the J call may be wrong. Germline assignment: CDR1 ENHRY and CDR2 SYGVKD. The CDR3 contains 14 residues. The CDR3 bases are TGTGCCATCAGTGAGTCTCCCTTTTCCTACGAGCAGTACTTC. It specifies CAISESPFSYEQYF.

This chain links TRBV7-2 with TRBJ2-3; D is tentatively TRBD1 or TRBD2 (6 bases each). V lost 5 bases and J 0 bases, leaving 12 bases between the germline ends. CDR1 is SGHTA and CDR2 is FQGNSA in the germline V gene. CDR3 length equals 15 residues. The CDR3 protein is CASSLRGLSTDTQYF. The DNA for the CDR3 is TGTGCCAGCAGCCTTCGGGGGCTCAGCACAGATACGCAGTATTTT.

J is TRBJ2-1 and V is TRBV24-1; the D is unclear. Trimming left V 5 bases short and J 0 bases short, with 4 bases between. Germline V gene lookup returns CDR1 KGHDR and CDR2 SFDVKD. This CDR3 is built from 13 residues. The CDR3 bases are TGTGCCACCAGTGTGAGCTCCTACAATGAGCAGTTCTTC. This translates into CATSVSSYNEQFF.

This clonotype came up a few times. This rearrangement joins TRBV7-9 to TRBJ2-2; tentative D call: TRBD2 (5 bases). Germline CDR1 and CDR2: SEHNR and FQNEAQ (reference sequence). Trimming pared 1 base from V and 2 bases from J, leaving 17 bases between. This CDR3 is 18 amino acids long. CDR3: CASSLVISSGDNTGELFF. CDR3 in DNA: TGTGCCAGCAGCTTAGTCATTTCAAGCGGTGATAACACCGGGGAGCTGTTTTTT.

The CDR3 DNA follows: TGTGCCATCAGAGCGGGACTAGCAGGGGAGCAGTACTTC. Translating gives CAIRAGLAGEQYF. This chain uses TRBV10-3 with TRBJ2-5; 9 positions match TRBD2. The CDR3 length is 13 residues. In germline, CDR1 is ENHRY, CDR2 SYGVKD. J gave up 11 bases and V 6 bases, and 10 bases lay outside the gene matches.

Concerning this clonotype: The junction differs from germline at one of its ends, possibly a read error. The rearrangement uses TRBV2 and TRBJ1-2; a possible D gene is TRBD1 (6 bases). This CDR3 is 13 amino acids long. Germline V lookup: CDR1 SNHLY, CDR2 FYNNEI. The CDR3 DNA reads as TGTGCCGGCAGGCGACAGGCGCGGAGCGGCTACACCTTC. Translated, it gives CAGRRQARSGYTF.

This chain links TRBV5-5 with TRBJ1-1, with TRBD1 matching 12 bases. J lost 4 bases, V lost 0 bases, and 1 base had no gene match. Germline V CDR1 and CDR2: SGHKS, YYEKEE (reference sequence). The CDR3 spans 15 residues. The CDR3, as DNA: TGTGCCAGCAGCTTGGAGGGACAGGGGGCCACTGAAGCTTTCTTT. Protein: CASSLEGQGATEAFF.

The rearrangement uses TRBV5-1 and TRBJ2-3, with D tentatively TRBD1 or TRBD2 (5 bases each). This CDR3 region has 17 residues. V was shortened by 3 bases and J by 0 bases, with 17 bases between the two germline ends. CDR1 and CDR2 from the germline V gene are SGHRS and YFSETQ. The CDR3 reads CASSSYSWGGSTDTQYF. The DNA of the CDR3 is TGCGCCAGCAGCTCCTATAGTTGGGGCGGGAGCACAGATACGCAGTATTTT.

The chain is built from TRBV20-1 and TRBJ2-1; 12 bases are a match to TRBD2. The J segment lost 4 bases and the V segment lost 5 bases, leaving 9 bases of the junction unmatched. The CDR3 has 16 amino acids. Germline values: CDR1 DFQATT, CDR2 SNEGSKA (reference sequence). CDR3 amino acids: CSASTSGGPEYNEQFF. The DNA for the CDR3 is TGCAGTGCTTCGACTAGCGGGGGACCAGAGTACAATGAGCAGTTCTTC.

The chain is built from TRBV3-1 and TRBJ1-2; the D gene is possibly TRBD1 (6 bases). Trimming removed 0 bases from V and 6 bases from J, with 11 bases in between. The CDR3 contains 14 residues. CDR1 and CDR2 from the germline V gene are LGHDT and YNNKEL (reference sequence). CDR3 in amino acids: CASSQEGHVDGYTF. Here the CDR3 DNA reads TGTGCCAGCAGCCAAGAGGGACACGTCGATGGCTACACCTTC.

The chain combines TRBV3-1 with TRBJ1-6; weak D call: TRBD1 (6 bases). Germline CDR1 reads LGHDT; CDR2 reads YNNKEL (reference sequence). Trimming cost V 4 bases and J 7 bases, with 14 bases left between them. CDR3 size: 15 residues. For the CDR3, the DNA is TGTGCCAGCAGCCCCATCGAAGGGACAAATTCACCCCTCCACTTT. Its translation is CASSPIEGTNSPLHF.

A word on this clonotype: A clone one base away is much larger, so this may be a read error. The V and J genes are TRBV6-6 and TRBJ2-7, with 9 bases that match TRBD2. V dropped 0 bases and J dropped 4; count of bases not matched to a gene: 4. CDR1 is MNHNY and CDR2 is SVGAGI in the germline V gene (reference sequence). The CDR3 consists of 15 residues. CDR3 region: CASSYSERGVYEQYF. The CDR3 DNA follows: TGTGCCAGCAGTTACTCCGAGCGGGGGGTGTACGAGCAGTACTTC.

The CDR3: CASSRRGAGGNEQFF. The CDR3 DNA reads TGTGCCAGCAGCCGACGGGGCGCTGGGGGCAATGAGCAGTTCTTC. The rearrangement links TRBV12-3 or TRBV12-4 to TRBJ2-1; D may correspond to TRBD1 or TRBD2 (5 bases each). Trimming cost V 6 bases and J 6 bases, with 18 bases left between them. This CDR3 has 15 residues.